This paragraph reports one TCR beta chain. Its antigen is as yet unknown. Via MiXCR, TCRdb re-called the 5' RACE reads, giving one row per CDR3 protein. Of 100,000 to 130,000 distinct CDR3 sequences in the sample, about 18% were seen once. This sample was taken from a study of T-cell memory formation after mild COVID-19. About the research overall: Largely, the TCR clusters proved donor specific. Findings and limits, study-wide: Of the contracting clones, CD4+ ones lay mainly in CM and EM, and CD8+ ones in EMRA. Among clones contracting day 15 to 85, CD4/CD8 was balanced, whereas later expanders leaned CD4+.

Germline CDR1 reads MNHEY; CDR2 reads SVGAGI. The CDR3 runs to 14 residues. V shed 6 bases, J shed 5 bases, and the junction held 6 bases outside the gene matches. Sequencing used PBMCs or a T cell subset sorted from them (not recorded which). This sequence was found in a man aged 18 to 29 who had mild COVID-19 (a few samples of this study predate the infection). Cell type and time point are not known. The genes are TRBV6-5 and TRBJ2-1, with 8 bases that match TRBD2. CDR3 loop: CASSSSGHNNEQFF. The CDR3 DNA sequence: TGTGCCAGCAGCTCTAGCGGGCATAACAATGAGCAGTTCTTC.